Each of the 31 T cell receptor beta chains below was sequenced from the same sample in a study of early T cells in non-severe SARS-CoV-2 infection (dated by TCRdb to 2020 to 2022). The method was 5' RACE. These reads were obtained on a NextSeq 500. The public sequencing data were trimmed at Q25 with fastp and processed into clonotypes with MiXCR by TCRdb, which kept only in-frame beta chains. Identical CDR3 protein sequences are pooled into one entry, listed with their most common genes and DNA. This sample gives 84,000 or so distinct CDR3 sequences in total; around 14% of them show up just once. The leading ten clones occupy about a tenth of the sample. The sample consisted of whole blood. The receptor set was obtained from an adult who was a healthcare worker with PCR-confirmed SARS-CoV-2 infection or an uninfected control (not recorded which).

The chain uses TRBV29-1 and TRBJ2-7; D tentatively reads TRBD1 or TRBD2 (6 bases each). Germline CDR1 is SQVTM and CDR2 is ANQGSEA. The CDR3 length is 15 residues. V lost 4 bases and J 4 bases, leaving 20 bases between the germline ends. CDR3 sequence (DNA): TGCAGCGTTGTCCCCGGCCGGGGGCCAGAATACGAGCAGTACTTC. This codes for CSVVPGRGPEYEQYF.

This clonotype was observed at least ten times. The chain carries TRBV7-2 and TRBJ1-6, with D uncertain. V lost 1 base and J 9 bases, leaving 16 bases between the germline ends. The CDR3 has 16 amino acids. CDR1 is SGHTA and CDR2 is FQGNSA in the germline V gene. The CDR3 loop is CASSLVGGSKRSPLHF. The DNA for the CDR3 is TGTGCCAGCAGCTTAGTTGGAGGGAGTAAGCGTTCACCCCTCCACTTT.

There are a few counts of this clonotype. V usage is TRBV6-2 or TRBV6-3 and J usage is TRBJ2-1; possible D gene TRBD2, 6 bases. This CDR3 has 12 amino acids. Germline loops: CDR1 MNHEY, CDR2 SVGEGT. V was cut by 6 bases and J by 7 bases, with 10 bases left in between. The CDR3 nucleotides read TGTGCCAGCAGCCTACTAGCAAATGAGCAGTTCTTC. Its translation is CASSLLANEQFF.

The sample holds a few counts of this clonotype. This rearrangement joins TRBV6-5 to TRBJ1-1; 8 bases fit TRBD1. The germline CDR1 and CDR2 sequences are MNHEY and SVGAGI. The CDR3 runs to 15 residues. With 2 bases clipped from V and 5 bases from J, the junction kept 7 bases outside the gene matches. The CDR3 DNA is TGTGCCAGCAGTTACAGCGGCAGGGGGCGGACTGAAGCTTTCTTT. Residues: CASSYSGRGRTEAFF.

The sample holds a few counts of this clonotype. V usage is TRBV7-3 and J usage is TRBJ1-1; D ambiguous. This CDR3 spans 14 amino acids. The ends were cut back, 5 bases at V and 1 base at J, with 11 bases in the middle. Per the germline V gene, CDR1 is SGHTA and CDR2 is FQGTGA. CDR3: CASSPTTANTEAFF. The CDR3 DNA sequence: TGTGCCAGCAGCCCCACCACGGCGAACACTGAAGCTTTCTTT.

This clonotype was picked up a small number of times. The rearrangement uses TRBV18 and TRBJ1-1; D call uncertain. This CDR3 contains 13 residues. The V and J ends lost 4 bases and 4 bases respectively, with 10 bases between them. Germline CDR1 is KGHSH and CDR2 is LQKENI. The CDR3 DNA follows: TGTGCCAGCTCACAGGGTATCGGCACTGAAGCTTTCTTT. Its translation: CASSQGIGTEAFF. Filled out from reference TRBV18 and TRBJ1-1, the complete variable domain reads NAGVMQNPRHLVRRRGQEARLRCSPMKGHSHVYWYRQLPEEGLKFMVYLQKENIIDESGMPKERFSAEFPKEGPSILRIQQVVRGDSAAYFCASSQGIGTEAFFGQGTRLTVV.

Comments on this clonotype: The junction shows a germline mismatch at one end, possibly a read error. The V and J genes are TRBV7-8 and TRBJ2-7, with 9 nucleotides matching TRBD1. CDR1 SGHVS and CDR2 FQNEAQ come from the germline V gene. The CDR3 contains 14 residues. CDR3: CASSLENRGRLNEF. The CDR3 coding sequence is TGTGCCAGCAGCTTAGAGAACAGGGGGCGTTTAAATGAATTC. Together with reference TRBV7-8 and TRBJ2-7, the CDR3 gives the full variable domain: GAGVSQSPRYKVAKRGQDVALRCDPISGHVSLFWYQQALGQGPEFLTYFQNEAQLDKSGLPSDRFFAERPEGSVSTLKIQRTQQEDSAVYLCASSLENRGRLNEFGPGTRLTVT.

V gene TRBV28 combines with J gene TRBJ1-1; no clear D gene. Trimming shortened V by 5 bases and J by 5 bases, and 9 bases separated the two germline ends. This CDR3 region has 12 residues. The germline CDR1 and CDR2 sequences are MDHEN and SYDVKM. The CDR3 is CASSPPLTEAFF. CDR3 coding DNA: TGTGCCAGCAGTCCACCGTTAACTGAAGCTTTCTTT.

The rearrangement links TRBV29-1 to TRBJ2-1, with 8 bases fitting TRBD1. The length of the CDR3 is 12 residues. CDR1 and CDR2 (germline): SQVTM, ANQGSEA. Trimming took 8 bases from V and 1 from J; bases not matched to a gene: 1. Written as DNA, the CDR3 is TGCAGCTACAGGGGGTCCTACAATGAGCAGTTCTTC. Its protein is CSYRGSYNEQFF.

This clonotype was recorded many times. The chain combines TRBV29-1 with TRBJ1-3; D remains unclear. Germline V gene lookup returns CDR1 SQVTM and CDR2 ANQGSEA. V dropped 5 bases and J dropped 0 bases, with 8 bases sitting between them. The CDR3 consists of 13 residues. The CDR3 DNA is TGCAGCGTTCAGGAGAGCTCTGGAAACACCATATATTTT. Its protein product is CSVQESSGNTIYF. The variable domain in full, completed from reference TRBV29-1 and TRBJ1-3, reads SAVISQKPSRDICQRGTSLTIQCQVDSQVTMMFWYRQQPGQSLTLIATANQGSEATYESGFVIDKFPISRPNLTFSTLTVSNMSPEDSSIYLCSVQESSGNTIYFGEGSWLTVV.

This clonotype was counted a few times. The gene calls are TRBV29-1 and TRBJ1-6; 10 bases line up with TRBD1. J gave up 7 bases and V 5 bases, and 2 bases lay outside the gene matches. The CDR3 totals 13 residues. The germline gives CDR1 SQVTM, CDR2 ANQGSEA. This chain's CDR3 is CSVSDRGNSPLHF. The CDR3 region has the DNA TGCAGCGTTTCGGACAGGGGGAATTCACCCCTCCACTTT.

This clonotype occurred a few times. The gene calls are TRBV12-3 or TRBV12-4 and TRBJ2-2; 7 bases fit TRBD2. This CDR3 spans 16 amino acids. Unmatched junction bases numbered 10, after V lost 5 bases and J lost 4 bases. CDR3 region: CASSPRTSLGTGELFF. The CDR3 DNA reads TGTGCCAGCAGTCCCCGGACTAGTCTGGGCACCGGGGAGCTGTTTTTT.

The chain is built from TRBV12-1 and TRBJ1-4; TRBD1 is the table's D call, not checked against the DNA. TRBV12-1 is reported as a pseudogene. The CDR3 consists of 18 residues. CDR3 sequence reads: CASSSPPGTGCNAEKLFF. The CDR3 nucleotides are TGTGCCAGCAGCTCACCACCCGGGACAGGGTGCAACGCTGAAAAACTGTTTTTT.

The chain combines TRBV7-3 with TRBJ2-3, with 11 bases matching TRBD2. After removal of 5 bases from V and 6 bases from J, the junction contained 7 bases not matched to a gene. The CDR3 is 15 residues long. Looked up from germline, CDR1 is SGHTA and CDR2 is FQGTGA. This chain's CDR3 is CASSQRTSGGDTQYF. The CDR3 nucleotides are TGTGCCAGCAGCCAAAGAACTAGCGGGGGTGATACGCAGTATTTT.

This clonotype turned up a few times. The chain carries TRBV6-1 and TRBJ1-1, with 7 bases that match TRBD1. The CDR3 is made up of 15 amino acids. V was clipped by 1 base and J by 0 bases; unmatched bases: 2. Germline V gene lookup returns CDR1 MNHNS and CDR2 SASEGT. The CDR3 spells CASSEEGQVNTEAFF. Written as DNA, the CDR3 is TGTGCCAGCAGTGAAGAAGGACAGGTGAACACTGAAGCTTTCTTT.

As DNA, the CDR3 is TGCAGTGCTAAAACCGGACTAGCGGAAATACGTAGCACAGATACGCAGTATTTT. It yields the protein CSAKTGLAEIRSTDTQYF. The rearrangement joins TRBV20-1 to TRBJ2-3; the match to TRBD2 covers 10 bases. The CDR3 sequence is 18 residues long. The V and J ends lost 4 bases and 0 bases, in that order; junction bases with no gene match: 13. Germline CDR1 DFQATT, CDR2 SNEGSKA (reference sequence).

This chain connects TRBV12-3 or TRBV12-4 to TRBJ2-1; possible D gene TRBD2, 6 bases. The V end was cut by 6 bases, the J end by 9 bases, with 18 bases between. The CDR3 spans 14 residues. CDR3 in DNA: TGTGCCAGCAGGCCTGAGGGACTCGTTCGTGAGCAGTTCTTC. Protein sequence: CASRPEGLVREQFF.

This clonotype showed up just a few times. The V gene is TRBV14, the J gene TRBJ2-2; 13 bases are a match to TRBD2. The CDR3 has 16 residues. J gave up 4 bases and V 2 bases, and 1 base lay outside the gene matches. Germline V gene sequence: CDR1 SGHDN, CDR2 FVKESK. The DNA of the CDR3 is TGTGCCAGCAGCCAAAGACTAGCGGGGGGCACCGGGGAGCTGTTTTTT. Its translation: CASSQRLAGGTGELFF.

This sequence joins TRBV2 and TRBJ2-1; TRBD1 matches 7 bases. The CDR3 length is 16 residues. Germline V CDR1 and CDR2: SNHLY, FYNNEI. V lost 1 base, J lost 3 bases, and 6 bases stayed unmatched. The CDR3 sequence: CASSEVWDRIYNEQFF. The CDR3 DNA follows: TGTGCCAGCAGTGAAGTCTGGGACAGAATCTACAATGAGCAGTTCTTC.

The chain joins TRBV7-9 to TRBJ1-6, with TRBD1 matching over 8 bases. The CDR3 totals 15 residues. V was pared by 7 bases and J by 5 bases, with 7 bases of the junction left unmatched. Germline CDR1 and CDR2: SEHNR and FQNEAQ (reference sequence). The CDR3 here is CASTGQGDHNSPLHF. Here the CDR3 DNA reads TGTGCCAGCACCGGACAGGGCGACCATAATTCACCCCTCCACTTT.

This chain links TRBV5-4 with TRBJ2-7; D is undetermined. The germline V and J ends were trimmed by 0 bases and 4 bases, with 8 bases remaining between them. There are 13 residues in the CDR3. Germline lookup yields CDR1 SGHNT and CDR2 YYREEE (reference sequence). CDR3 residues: CASSLGGGYEQYF. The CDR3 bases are TGTGCCAGCAGCTTGGGCGGCGGATACGAGCAGTACTTC. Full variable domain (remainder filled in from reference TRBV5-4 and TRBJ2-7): ETGVTQSPTHLIKTRGQQVTLRCSSQSGHNTVSWYQQALGQGPQFIFQYYREEENGRGNFPPRFSGLQFPNYSSELNVNALELDDSALYLCASSLGGGYEQYFGPGTRLTVT.

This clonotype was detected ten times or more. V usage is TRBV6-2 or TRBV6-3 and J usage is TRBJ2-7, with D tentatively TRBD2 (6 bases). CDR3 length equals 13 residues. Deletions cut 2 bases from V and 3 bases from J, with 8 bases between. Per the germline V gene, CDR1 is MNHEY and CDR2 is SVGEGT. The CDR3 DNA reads TGTGCCAGCAGTTACGCGGGGAGCTACGAGCAGTACTTC. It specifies CASSYAGSYEQYF.

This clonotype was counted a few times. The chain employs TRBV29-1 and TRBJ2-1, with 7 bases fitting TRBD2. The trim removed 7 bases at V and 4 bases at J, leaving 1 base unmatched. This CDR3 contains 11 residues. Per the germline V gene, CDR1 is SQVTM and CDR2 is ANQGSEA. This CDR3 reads CSGAGYNEQFF. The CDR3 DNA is TGCAGCGGAGCGGGGTACAATGAGCAGTTCTTC.

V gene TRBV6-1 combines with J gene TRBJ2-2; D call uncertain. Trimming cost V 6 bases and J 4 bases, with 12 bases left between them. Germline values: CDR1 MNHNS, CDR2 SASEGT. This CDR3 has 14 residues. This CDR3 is CASSRDIRTGELFF. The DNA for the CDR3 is TGTGCCAGCAGCAGAGACATCCGCACCGGGGAGCTGTTTTTT.

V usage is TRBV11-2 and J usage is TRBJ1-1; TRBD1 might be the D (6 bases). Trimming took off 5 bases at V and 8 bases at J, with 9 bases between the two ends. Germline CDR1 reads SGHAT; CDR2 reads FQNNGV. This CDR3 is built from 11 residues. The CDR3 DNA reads TGTGCCAGCAGCGTCGGACAGGAAGCTTTCTTT. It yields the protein CASSVGQEAFF.

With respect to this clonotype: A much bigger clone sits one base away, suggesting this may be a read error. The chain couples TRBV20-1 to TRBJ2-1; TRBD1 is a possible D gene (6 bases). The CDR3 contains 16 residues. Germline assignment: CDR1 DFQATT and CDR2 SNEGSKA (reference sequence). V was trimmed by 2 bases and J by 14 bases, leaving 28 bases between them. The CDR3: CSARRGWGRGLIKEFF. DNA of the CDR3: TGCAGTGCTAGACGGGGCTGGGGCAGGGGCCTCATTAAGGAGTTCTTC.

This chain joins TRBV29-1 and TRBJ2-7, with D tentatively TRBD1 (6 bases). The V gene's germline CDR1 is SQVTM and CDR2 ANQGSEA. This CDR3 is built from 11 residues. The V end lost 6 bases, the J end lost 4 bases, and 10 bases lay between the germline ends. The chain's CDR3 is CSVRRGYEQYF. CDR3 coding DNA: TGCAGCGTCCGCAGGGGATACGAGCAGTACTTC.

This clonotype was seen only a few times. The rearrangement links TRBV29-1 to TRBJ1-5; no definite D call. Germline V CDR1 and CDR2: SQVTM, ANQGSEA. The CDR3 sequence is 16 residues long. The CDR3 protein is CRICPVPRLTNQPQHF. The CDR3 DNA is TGCAGGATATGTCCGGTCCCACGCTTGACCAATCAGCCCCAGCATTTT.

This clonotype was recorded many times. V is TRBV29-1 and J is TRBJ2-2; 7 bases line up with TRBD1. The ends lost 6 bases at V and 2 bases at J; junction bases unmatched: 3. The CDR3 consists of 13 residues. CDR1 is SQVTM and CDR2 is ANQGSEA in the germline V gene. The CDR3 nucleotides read TGCAGCGTGGGACAGATTAACACCGGGGAGCTGTTTTTT. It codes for CSVGQINTGELFF.

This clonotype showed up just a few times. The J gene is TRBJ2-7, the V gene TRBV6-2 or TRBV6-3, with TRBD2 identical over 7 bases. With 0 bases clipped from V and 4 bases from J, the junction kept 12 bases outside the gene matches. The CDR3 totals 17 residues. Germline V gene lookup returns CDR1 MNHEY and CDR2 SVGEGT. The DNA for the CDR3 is TGTGCCAGCAGTTACTCGATAAGCGGGACTGATCAATACGAGCAGTACTTC. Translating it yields CASSYSISGTDQYEQYF.

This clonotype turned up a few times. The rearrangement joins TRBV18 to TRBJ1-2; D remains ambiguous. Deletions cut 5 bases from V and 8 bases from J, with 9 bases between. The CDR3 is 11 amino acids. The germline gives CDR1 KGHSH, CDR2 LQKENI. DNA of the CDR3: TGTGCCAGCTCATCTCAGGTCGGCTACACCTTC. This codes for CASSSQVGYTF.